The 21 T cell receptor beta chains listed next were all sequenced from one sample in a study of blood T cell repertoires in COVID-19. TCRdb's table, derived via immunoSEQ multiplex PCR, lists solely in-frame clones and lacks some. Here the sample spans over 65,000 clones, 70% to 90% being singletons. Sequenced sample: peripheral blood. Every receptor here comes from a man aged 50 to 60 with active or convalescent COVID-19.

This clone has just a few counts. The J gene is TRBJ2-2, the V gene TRBV24-1; 7 bases align to TRBD2. Germline values: CDR1 KGHDR, CDR2 SFDVKD. V lost 5 bases, J lost 1 base, and 0 bases stayed unmatched. The CDR3 length is 14 residues. CDR3 nucleotide sequence: TGTGCCACCAGTGGCGGGGGGAACACCGGGGAGCTGTTTTTT. It encodes CATSGGGNTGELFF.

The gene calls are TRBV19 and TRBJ2-2; TRBD1 agrees at 8 bases. Germline assignment: CDR1 LNHDA and CDR2 SQIVND (reference sequence). This CDR3 spans 15 amino acids. The V segment lost 9 bases and the J segment 4 bases; nucleotides outside the gene matches: 10. CDR3 nucleotides: TGTGCCAGCCGTAACGACAGGGGTAGCACCGGGGAGCTGTTTTTT. Its translation: CASRNDRGSTGELFF.

This chain uses TRBV30 with TRBJ2-5; 9 bases line up with TRBD1. Trimming took 7 bases from V and 3 from J; bases not matched to a gene: 3. The germline gives CDR1 GTSNPN, CDR2 SVGIG (reference sequence). The length of the CDR3 is 12 residues. The CDR3 sequence: CAFTGGEETQYF. The CDR3 DNA reads TGTGCCTTTACAGGGGGCGAAGAGACCCAGTACTTC.

The count of this clone is one. The rearrangement joins TRBV5-8 to TRBJ2-5, with TRBD1 matching over 8 bases. The V segment lost 5 bases and the J segment 5 bases; nucleotides outside the gene matches: 14. The CDR3 is 16 amino acids. Germline V gene sequence: CDR1 SGHTS, CDR2 YDEGEE. The CDR3 here is CASRNRRQGAGETQYF. The CDR3 coding sequence is TGTGCCAGCAGGAACAGAAGGCAGGGGGCTGGGGAGACCCAGTACTTC.

The chain is built from TRBV9 and TRBJ2-7, with D uncertain. The V gene lost 3 bases and the J gene lost 1 base, with 11 bases spanning the gap. The germline V gene has CDR1 SGDLS and CDR2 YYNGEE. This CDR3 is 14 amino acids long. CDR3 loop: CASSARHGSYEQYF. CDR3 nucleotide sequence: TGTGCCAGCAGCGCGCGGCATGGGTCCTACGAGCAGTACTTC.

The chain joins TRBV23-1 to TRBJ2-4, with no clear D. TRBV23-1 is classed as an ORF, of uncertain function. V was cut by 4 bases and J by 10 bases, with 20 bases left in between. The CDR3 loop spans 15 amino acids. The CDR3 is CASSPWFQAQRIQYF. CDR3 bases: TGCGCCAGCAGTCCCTGGTTCCAAGCCCAACGGATTCAGTACTTC.

The chain links TRBV5-4 to TRBJ2-5, with TRBD1 matching 7 bases. CDR1 is SGHNT and CDR2 is YYREEE in the germline V gene (reference sequence). V lost 0 bases to trimming and J lost 5 bases; unmatched junction nucleotides: 13. The CDR3 sequence is 17 residues long. The CDR3 coding sequence is TGTGCCAGCAGCTTGGGTCCGGGACAGAGGGTGGGGGAGACCCAGTACTTC. Its translation: CASSLGPGQRVGETQYF.

This chain uses TRBV19 with TRBJ1-1; D is ambiguous. Trimming left V 7 bases short and J 1 base short, with 10 bases between. The length of the CDR3 is 13 residues. Looked up from germline, CDR1 is LNHDA and CDR2 is SQIVND (reference sequence). The CDR3 DNA reads TGTGCCAGTAACTACCGACGGAACACTGAAGCTTTCTTT. The encoded protein is CASNYRRNTEAFF.

The chain employs TRBV28 and TRBJ2-1; D remains unclear. Germline CDR1 reads MDHEN; CDR2 reads SYDVKM. V lost 6 bases to trimming and J lost 6 bases, with 12 bases between them. This CDR3 contains 13 residues. This CDR3 reads CASSPPAVNEQFF. Written as DNA, the CDR3 is TGTGCCAGCAGCCCCCCGGCGGTCAATGAGCAGTTCTTC.

As for this clone: One end of the junction is discordant with germline, which a read error may explain. J is TRBJ1-1 and V is TRBV5-1; weak D call: TRBD1 (6 bases). This CDR3 is built from 12 residues. Germline V gives CDR1 SGHRS, CDR2 YFSETQ. The CDR3, as DNA: TGCGCCAGCAGCCCGGACGGTCCGAAGGGGGTCTTT. This translates into CASSPDGPKGVF.

The rearrangement joins TRBV18 to TRBJ1-1, with D maybe TRBD1 (6 bases). The CDR3 length is 17 residues. Between the trimmed V and J ends, which lost 3 bases and 0 bases, there was a span of 17 bases. Germline V CDR1 and CDR2: KGHSH, LQKENI. In DNA, the CDR3 is TGTGCCAGCTCACCGAGGGGGAAAGGGGCTATGAACACTGAAGCTTTCTTT. Translating it yields CASSPRGKGAMNTEAFF.

This clone was counted a few times. The chain links TRBV4-3 to TRBJ1-5, with 8 bases identical to TRBD1. Per germline, CDR1 LGHNA and CDR2 YSLEER. CDR3 length: 19 amino acids. J lost 2 bases, V lost 0 bases, and 12 bases had no gene match. CDR3 bases: TGCGCCAGCAGCCAAGATAGGATCGCAGGGGGCTGGGGCAATCAGCCCCAGCATTTT. Translated, it gives CASSQDRIAGGWGNQPQHF.

The rearrangement uses TRBV15 and TRBJ1-2, with D uncertain. Looked up from germline, CDR1 is LNHNV and CDR2 is YYDKDF (reference sequence). Trimming left V 0 bases short and J 3 bases short, with 5 bases between. CDR3 length: 13 amino acids. The CDR3 bases are TGTGCCACCAGCAGAGACCGTCACTATGGCTACACCTTC. This sequence encodes CATSRDRHYGYTF.

As for this clone: The sample holds other DNA sequences that translate to the same CDR3. The V gene is TRBV6-6, the J gene TRBJ1-1, with a possible D match to TRBD1 (5 bases). Germline CDR1 and CDR2: MNHNY and SVGAGI (reference sequence). CDR3 length: 13 amino acids. The V gene lost 6 bases and the J gene lost 0 bases, with 8 bases spanning the gap. The CDR3 DNA reads TGTGCCAGCAGAACGGACATGAACACTGAAGCTTTCTTT. Amino acid sequence: CASRTDMNTEAFF.

The chain links TRBV1 to TRBJ2-1; the listed D gene, TRBD1, was not tested against the DNA. TRBV1 is a pseudogene. This CDR3 spans 16 amino acids. The CDR3 is CTSSQDGTGNYNEQFF. The CDR3 nucleotides read TGCACCAGCAGCCAGGACGGGACAGGAAATTACAATGAGCAGTTCTTC.

V is TRBV12-5 and J is TRBJ2-3, with 8 bases lining up with TRBD2. CDR1 and CDR2 from the germline V gene are LGHNT and FRNRAP. The CDR3 is 15 amino acids. Unmatched junction bases numbered 9, after V lost 2 bases and J lost 8 bases. The CDR3: CASGLTSGRTITQYF. The CDR3 region has the DNA TGTGCTAGTGGTTTGACCAGCGGGAGAACCATTACGCAGTATTTT.

The chain employs TRBV15 and TRBJ1-5; 9 bases fit TRBD1. The CDR3 totals 19 residues. Trimming removed 2 bases from V and 0 bases from J; junction bases left unmatched: 11. Germline-derived CDR1 and CDR2 are LNHNV and YYDKDF (reference sequence). The CDR3 here is CATSRKGGTGFLSNQPQHF. The DNA for the CDR3 is TGTGCCACCAGCAGAAAAGGCGGGACAGGGTTCCTTAGCAATCAGCCCCAGCATTTT.

The sample holds one count of this clone. The CDR3 region is CASSLGRGGRTDTQYF. CDR3 sequence (DNA): TGCGCCAGCAGCTTGGGTAGGGGAGGGCGCACAGATACGCAGTATTTT. This sequence joins TRBV5-1 and TRBJ2-3; TRBD2 agrees at 7 bases. Germline CDR1 SGHRS, CDR2 YFSETQ. J lost 1 base, V lost 0 bases, and 5 bases had no gene match. The CDR3 has 16 residues.

The chain couples TRBV11-2 to TRBJ2-3; D is perhaps TRBD2 (6 bases). The CDR3 covers 14 residues. Germline CDR1 is SGHAT and CDR2 is FQNNGV. The ends were cut back, 6 bases at V and 1 base at J, with 11 bases in the middle. The CDR3 DNA sequence: TGTGCCAGCAGGGCAGGGACTGGCACAGATACGCAGTATTTT. This codes for CASRAGTGTDTQYF.

The chain carries TRBV6-5 and TRBJ1-1; D not resolved. The CDR3 has 14 amino acids. V was shortened by 0 bases and J by 7 bases, with 12 bases between the two germline ends. Looked up from germline, CDR1 is MNHEY and CDR2 is SVGAGI. CDR3 protein: CASSYSGVSYEAFF. CDR3 nucleotide sequence: TGTGCCAGCAGTTACTCCGGGGTTTCCTATGAAGCTTTCTTT.

This sequence joins TRBV4-1 and TRBJ2-1; 7 nucleotides match TRBD1. The CDR3 loop spans 14 amino acids. The germline V gene encodes CDR1 MGHRA and CDR2 YSYEKL. The V segment lost 7 bases and the J segment 5 bases; nucleotides outside the gene matches: 8. The chain's CDR3 is CASKSGTANNEQFF. The CDR3 region has the DNA TGCGCCAGCAAATCCGGGACAGCAAACAATGAGCAGTTCTTC.